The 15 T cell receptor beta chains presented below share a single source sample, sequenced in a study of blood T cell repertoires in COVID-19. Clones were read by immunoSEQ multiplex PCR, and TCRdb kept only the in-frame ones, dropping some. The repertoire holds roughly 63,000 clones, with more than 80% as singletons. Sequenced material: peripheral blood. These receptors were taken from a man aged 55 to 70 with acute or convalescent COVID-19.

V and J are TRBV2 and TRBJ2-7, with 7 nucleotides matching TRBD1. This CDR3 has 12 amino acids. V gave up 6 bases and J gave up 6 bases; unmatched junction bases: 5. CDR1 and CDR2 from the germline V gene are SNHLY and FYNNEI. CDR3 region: CASRWTGLEQYF. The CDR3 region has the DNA TGTGCCAGCAGATGGACAGGTCTCGAGCAGTACTTC.

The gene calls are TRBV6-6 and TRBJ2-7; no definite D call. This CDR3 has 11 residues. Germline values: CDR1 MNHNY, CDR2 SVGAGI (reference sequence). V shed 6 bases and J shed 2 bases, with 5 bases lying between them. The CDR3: CASRQTYEQYF. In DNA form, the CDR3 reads TGTGCCAGCAGACAGACCTACGAGCAGTACTTC.

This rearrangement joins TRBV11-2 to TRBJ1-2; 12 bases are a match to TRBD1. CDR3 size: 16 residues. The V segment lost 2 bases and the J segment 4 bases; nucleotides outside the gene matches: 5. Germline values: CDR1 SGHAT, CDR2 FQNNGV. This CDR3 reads CASSLNGDRGLYGYTF. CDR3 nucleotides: TGTGCCAGCAGCTTAAATGGGGACAGGGGGCTCTATGGCTACACCTTC.

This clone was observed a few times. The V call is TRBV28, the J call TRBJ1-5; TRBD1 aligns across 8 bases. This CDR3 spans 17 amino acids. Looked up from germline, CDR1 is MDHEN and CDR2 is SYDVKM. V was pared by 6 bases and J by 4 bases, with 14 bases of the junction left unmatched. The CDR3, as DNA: TGTGCCAGCAGCAGCTGGGGGCAGGGGGCTAGTAATCAGCCCCAGCATTTT. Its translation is CASSSWGQGASNQPQHF.

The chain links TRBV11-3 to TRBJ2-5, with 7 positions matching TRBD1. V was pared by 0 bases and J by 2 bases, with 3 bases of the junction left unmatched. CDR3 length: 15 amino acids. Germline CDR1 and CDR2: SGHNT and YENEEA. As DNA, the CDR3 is TGTGCCAGCAGCTTAGACGGGACAGTACAAGAGACCCAGTACTTC. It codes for CASSLDGTVQETQYF.

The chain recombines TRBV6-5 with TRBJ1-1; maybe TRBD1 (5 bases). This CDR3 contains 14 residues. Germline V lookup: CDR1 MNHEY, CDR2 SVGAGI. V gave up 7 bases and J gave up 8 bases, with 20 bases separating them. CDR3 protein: CASKAREGASEAFF. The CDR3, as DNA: TGTGCCAGCAAGGCCAGGGAGGGAGCATCCGAAGCTTTCTTT.

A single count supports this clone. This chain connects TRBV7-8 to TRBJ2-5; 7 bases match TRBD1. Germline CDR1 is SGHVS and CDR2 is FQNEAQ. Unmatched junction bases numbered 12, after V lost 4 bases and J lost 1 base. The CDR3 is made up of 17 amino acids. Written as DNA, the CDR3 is TGTGCCAGCAGCTCCTACTCTACAGACAGGGTCCAAGAGACCCAGTACTTC. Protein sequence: CASSSYSTDRVQETQYF.

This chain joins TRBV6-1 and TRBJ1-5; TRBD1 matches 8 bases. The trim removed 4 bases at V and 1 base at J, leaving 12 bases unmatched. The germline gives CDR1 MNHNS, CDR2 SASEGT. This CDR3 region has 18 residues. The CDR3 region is CASSGPRQGAGSNQPQHF. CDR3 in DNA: TGTGCCAGCAGTGGACCTCGGCAGGGGGCGGGGAGCAATCAGCCCCAGCATTTT.

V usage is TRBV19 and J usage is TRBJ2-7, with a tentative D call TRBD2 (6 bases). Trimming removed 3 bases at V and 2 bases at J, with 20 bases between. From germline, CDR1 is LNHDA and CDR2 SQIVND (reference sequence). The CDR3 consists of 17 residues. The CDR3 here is CASSIPPIAERTYEQYF. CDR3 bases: TGTGCCAGTAGTATTCCCCCTATAGCGGAAAGAACCTACGAGCAGTACTTC. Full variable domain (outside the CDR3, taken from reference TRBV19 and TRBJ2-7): DGGITQSPKYLFRKEGQNVTLSCEQNLNHDAMYWYRQDPGQGLRLIYYSQIVNDFQKGDIAEGYSVSREKKESFPLTVTSAQKNPTAFYLCASSIPPIAERTYEQYFGPGTRLTVT.

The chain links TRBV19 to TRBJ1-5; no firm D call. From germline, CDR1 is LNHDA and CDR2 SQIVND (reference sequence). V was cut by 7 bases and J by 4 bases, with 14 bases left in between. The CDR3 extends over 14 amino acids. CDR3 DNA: TGTGCCAGTACCCCGAGGGCGAGGAATCAGCCCCAGCATTTT. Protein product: CASTPRARNQPQHF.

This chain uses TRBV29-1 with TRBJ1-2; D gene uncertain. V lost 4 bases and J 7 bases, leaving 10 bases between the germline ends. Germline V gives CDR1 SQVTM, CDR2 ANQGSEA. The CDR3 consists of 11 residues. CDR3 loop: CSVGRFGGYTF. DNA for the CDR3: TGCAGCGTTGGCAGGTTTGGTGGCTACACCTTC.

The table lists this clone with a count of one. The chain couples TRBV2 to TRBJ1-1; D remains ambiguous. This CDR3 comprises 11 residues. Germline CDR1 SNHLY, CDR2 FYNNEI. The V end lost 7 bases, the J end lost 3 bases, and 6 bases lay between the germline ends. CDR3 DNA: TGTGCCAGCACCCAATACACTGAAGCTTTCTTT. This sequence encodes CASTQYTEAFF.

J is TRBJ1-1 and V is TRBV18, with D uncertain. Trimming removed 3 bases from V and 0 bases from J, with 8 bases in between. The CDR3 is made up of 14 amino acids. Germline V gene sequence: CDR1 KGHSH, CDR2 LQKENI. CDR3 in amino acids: CASSPSTVNTEAFF. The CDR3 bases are TGTGCCAGCTCACCCTCTACAGTGAACACTGAAGCTTTCTTT.

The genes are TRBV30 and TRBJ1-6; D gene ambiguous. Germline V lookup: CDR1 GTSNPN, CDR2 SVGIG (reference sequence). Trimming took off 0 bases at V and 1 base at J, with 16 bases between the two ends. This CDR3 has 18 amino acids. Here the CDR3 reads CAWSVATISRSYNSPLHF. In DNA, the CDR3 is TGTGCCTGGAGTGTTGCCACCATTTCCAGGTCCTATAATTCACCCCTCCACTTT. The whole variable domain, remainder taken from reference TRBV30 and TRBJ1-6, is SQTIHQWPATLVQPVGSPLSLECTVEGTSNPNLYWYRQAAGRGLQLLFYSVGIGQISSEVPQNLSASRPQDRQFILSSKKLLLSDSGFYLCAWSVATISRSYNSPLHFGNGTRLTVT.

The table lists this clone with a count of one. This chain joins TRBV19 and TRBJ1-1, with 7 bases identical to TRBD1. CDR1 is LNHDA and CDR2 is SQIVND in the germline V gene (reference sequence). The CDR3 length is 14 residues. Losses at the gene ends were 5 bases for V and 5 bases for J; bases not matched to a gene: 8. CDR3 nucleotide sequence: TGTGCCAGTAGTGTCCTTGACAGGGAAACTGAAGCTTTCTTT. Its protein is CASSVLDRETEAFF.